The source of this T cell receptor beta chain is a study of blood T cell repertoires in COVID-19. Overall study: Spain, Italy and the United States supplied samples that represented acute and convalescent COVID-19. From T cells, B-cell-depleted T cells, or PBMCs came the material, which was cDNA or gDNA.

Authors' data handling: The assay estimated nucleated cells by amplifying reference gene primers. TCRdb's copy holds only in-frame clones and misses some; the assay was immunoSEQ multiplex PCR. V, J and clone size are taken as reported in that table, and D and trimming were inferred from the DNA itself. This table holds about 260,000 clones, roughly four fifths found once. The CDR3 is made up of 13 amino acids. Germline CDR1 WNHNN, CDR2 SYGVQD (reference sequence). The genes are TRBV10-1 and TRBJ1-6, with TRBD1 matching over 10 bases. The sequence derives from a woman aged 80 or older with acute or convalescent COVID-19. Sequencing used peripheral blood. The CDR3 coding sequence is TGCGCTAACCATGGGACAGGGGATTCACCCCTCCACTTT. It is translated as CANHGTGDSPLHF.